Listed below are T cell receptor beta chains from one sample, sequenced in a study of beta chain features in type 1 diabetes. Using immunoSEQ multiplex PCR, the repertoire was profiled, and TCRdb retains in-frame clones only, with some absent. Of hundreds of thousands of clones listed, roughly an eighth are singletons. What was sequenced was naive CD4+ T cells from blood. All receptors derive from a young man with type 1 diabetes. Both conserved end residues are part of each CDR3. Fields, in order: clone size, V gene, J gene, D gene, CDR3 DNA, CDR3 protein. The D gene is left open where the match is weak. Clone sizes are given selectively: once, few, many, or a class where the clone is expanded.

few	TRBV25-1	TRBJ2-1	TRBD2	TGTGCCAGCAGTGGTAGCGGGGGGGCACGGGAGCAGTTCTTC	CASSGSGGAREQFF
few	TRBV19	TRBJ1-2	.	TGTGCCAGTAGTATTCGGGAGTATGGCTACACCTTC	CASSIREYGYTF
.	TRBV6-5	TRBJ2-7	TRBD2	TGTGCCAGCAGCCCTGGGACTAGCGGGGCCAACGAGCAGTACTTC	CASSPGTSGANEQYF
.	TRBV18	TRBJ1-1	.	TGTGCCAGCTCACCAAAGCAGGGGACTGAAGCTTTCTTT	CASSPKQGTEAFF
few	TRBV7-2	TRBJ2-2	.	TGTGCCAGCAGCTCGGGACTCCGGAACACCGGGGAGCTGTTTTTT	CASSSGLRNTGELFF
few	TRBV30	TRBJ1-1	.	TGTGCCTGGAGTGTAGGAGGGATCACTGAAGCTTTCTTT	CAWSVGGITEAFF
few	TRBV10-3	TRBJ2-3	TRBD2	TGTGCCATCACAGCGGGGGGTACAGATACGCAGTATTTT	CAITAGGTDTQYF
few	TRBV6-1	TRBJ2-2	.	TGTGCCAGCAGTGGCGTGGGGTGGGCCGGGGAGCTGTTTTTT	CASSGVGWAGELFF
few	TRBV25-1	TRBJ1-4	.	TGTGCCAGCACCTCGGAGGGGGGTGGAAAACTGTTTTTT	CASTSEGGGKLFF
.	TRBV30	TRBJ1-1	.	TGTGCCTGGAGGAGATTGAACACTGAAGCTTTCTTT	CAWRRLNTEAFF
few	TRBV7-2	TRBJ1-4	.	TGTGCCAGCAGCTTAGGGTTGGGGCGCAGTGAAAAACTGTTTTTT	CASSLGLGRSEKLFF
few	TRBV5-1	TRBJ2-7	.	TGCGCCAGCAGAAGGGGATACAGGGCCGAGGACGAGCAGTACTTC	CASRRGYRAEDEQYF
.	TRBV25-1	TRBJ1-1	.	TGTGCCAGCAGTGAGAGCAGGCGAGGGAACACTGAAGCTTTCTTT	CASSESRRGNTEAFF
few	TRBV15	TRBJ2-1	TRBD1	TGTGCCACCAGCAGACGCCGGACAGGGGGCTCCTACAATGAGCAGTTCTTC	CATSRRRTGGSYNEQFF
few	TRBV18	TRBJ2-7	TRBD1	TGTGCCAGCTCACCACAGGGGGCAGGCTACGAGCAGTACTTC	CASSPQGAGYEQYF
.	TRBV5-4	TRBJ2-1	TRBD2	TGTGCCAGCAGCTTGGCGGGGGGGCACAATGAGCAGTTCTTC	CASSLAGGHNEQFF
.	TRBV11-1	TRBJ2-5	.	TGTGCCAGCAGCTTAATAGGGACGGAGACCCAGTACTTC	CASSLIGTETQYF
few	TRBV7-2	TRBJ2-2	.	TGTGCCAGCAGCTTGGTAGCTAACACCGGGGAGCTGTTTTTT	CASSLVANTGELFF
.	TRBV10-2	TRBJ1-1	TRBD1	TGCGCCAGCAGCATGACAGGGAAGAACACTGAAGCTTTCTTT	CASSMTGKNTEAFF
few	TRBV28	TRBJ1-2	TRBD1	TGTGCCAGCAGTCCCGGGACAGCTAACTATGGCTACACCTTC	CASSPGTANYGYTF
few	TRBV9	TRBJ2-7	TRBD1	TGTGCCAGCAGCCCGGGGACAGGGGACGAGCAGTACTTC	CASSPGTGDEQYF
.	TRBV18	TRBJ2-7	.	TGTGCCAGCTCACCCCTGGGGACGGGTGGCTACGAGCAGTACTTC	CASSPLGTGGYEQYF
.	TRBV19	TRBJ2-2	TRBD2	TGTGCCAGTTTCGATAGCGGGGGAAACACCGGGGAGCTGTTTTTT	CASFDSGGNTGELFF
few	TRBV13	TRBJ1-1	TRBD1	TGTGCCAGCAGCTTAGGAGGACAGGGGGCTGAAGCTTTCTTT	CASSLGGQGAEAFF
few	TRBV6-5	TRBJ2-5	.	TGTGCCAGCAGTCGTGGACTGGGTGAGACCCAGTACTTC	CASSRGLGETQYF
many	TRBV14	TRBJ2-5	.	TGTGCCAGCAGCCAACAGGGTCTCGAGACCCAGTACTTC	CASSQQGLETQYF
.	TRBV7-2	TRBJ2-3	TRBD2	TGTGCCAGCAGCTTATTCCAGCGGGGTAGCACAGATACGCAGTATTTT	CASSLFQRGSTDTQYF
.	TRBV7-6	TRBJ1-2	.	TGTGCCAGCAGCTCCCAGGGAGGTAATGGCTACACCTTC	CASSSQGGNGYTF
few	TRBV11-1	TRBJ1-1	.	TGTGCCAGCAGTCTGTCGAACACTGAAGCTTTCTTT	CASSLSNTEAFF
few	TRBV9	TRBJ2-5	TRBD2	TGTGCCAGCAGCGTAGCTACAAGTAGCGGGGGGGCAGAGACCCAGTACTTC	CASSVATSSGGAETQYF
few	TRBV5-1	TRBJ2-3	.	TGCGCCAGCAGATTAGCGGACCACACAGATACGCAGTATTTT	CASRLADHTDTQYF
.	TRBV11-3	TRBJ2-1	.	TGTGCCAGCAGCTCAGGTGGGGTCCTGTCCTACAATGAGCAGTTCTTC	CASSSGGVLSYNEQFF
.	TRBV4-1	TRBJ2-4	TRBD1	TGCGCCAGCAGGCCGACAGGGCTGGACATTCAGTACTTC	CASRPTGLDIQYF
.	TRBV5-1	TRBJ2-5	TRBD2	TGCGCCAGCAGCTTGCGGACTAGCGGGTCCCAAGAGACCCAGTACTTC	CASSLRTSGSQETQYF
.	TRBV29-1	TRBJ1-3	.	TGCAGCGCGGGGTTCTCTGGAAACACCATATATTTT	CSAGFSGNTIYF
few	TRBV30	TRBJ1-1	.	TGTGCCTGGGCTGGGTCCCCGCTAGGAACTGAAGCTTTCTTT	CAWAGSPLGTEAFF
.	TRBV28	TRBJ1-2	.	TGTGCCAGCAGTTTGAGGCTCTCGGGCTACACCTTC	CASSLRLSGYTF
few	TRBV5-4	TRBJ1-2	.	TGTGCCAGCAGCCCCGTTTTGGGGCATGGCTACACCTTC	CASSPVLGHGYTF
.	TRBV7-2	TRBJ2-3	.	TGTGCCAGCAGCTCCCAGGGATGGAGCACAGATACGCAGTATTTT	CASSSQGWSTDTQYF
.	TRBV6-6	TRBJ1-6	.	TGTGCCAGCAGCATCAGGGCGAACGGGAATTCACCCCTCCACTTT	CASSIRANGNSPLHF
few	TRBV5-4	TRBJ2-5	.	TGTGCCAGCAGCTTGGACCACGGCGTTGCCGAAGAGACCCAGTACTTC	CASSLDHGVAEETQYF
many	TRBV30	TRBJ2-3	.	TGTGCCTGGGGGCCCCTGTTGAATACGCAGTATTTT	CAWGPLLNTQYF
.	TRBV4-1	TRBJ2-3	.	TGCGCCAGCAGCCAAGAGAGAGCGCGGACTGGCACAGATACGCAGTATTTT	CASSQERARTGTDTQYF
.	TRBV9	TRBJ2-2	.	TGTGCCAGCAGCAGGGGGGATCGACGGGAGGAGCTGTTTTTT	CASSRGDRREELFF
.	TRBV7-6	TRBJ1-2	TRBD1	TGTGCCAGCAGCTTTTCTGGGACAGGGGGCCATGGCTACACCTTC	CASSFSGTGGHGYTF
.	TRBV7-8	TRBJ1-3	.	TGTGCCAGCAGCCTACAGACAGGAGGCACCATATATTTT	CASSLQTGGTIYF
.	TRBV19	TRBJ2-3	.	TGTGCCAGTAGTATAGAAGATACGCAGTATTTT	CASSIEDTQYF
.	TRBV7-9	TRBJ1-1	TRBD1	TGTGCCAGCAGCTTGTTGACAGGGGTGAACACTGAAGCTTTCTTT	CASSLLTGVNTEAFF
once	TRBV13	TRBJ2-3	.	TGTGCCAGCAGCTCCCCCCCGCGGGAATCTAGCACAGATACGCAGTATTTT	CASSSPPRESSTDTQYF
few	TRBV2	TRBJ1-5	TRBD1	TGTGCCAGCAGTGCGACAGGGGACGGTTCCCAGCATTTT	CASSATGDGSQHF
.	TRBV30	TRBJ1-4	TRBD1	TGTGCCTTAGCGGCGACAGGGTTTAACGAAAAACTGTTTTTT	CALAATGFNEKLFF
.	TRBV5-1	TRBJ2-3	.	TGCGCCAGCAGCCTACAGGTTTTCTCAGATACGCAGTATTTT	CASSLQVFSDTQYF
.	TRBV7-9	TRBJ2-5	.	TGTGCCAGCAAGGGCAGGCAACTCCAAGAGACCCAGTACTTC	CASKGRQLQETQYF
few	TRBV30	TRBJ1-5	.	TGTGCCTGGAGTCCTGGGAATAGCAATCAGCCCCAGCATTTT	CAWSPGNSNQPQHF
.	TRBV11-2	TRBJ2-1	.	TGTGCCAGCAGCTTAGGGCTAGCCAATGAGCAGTTCTTC	CASSLGLANEQFF